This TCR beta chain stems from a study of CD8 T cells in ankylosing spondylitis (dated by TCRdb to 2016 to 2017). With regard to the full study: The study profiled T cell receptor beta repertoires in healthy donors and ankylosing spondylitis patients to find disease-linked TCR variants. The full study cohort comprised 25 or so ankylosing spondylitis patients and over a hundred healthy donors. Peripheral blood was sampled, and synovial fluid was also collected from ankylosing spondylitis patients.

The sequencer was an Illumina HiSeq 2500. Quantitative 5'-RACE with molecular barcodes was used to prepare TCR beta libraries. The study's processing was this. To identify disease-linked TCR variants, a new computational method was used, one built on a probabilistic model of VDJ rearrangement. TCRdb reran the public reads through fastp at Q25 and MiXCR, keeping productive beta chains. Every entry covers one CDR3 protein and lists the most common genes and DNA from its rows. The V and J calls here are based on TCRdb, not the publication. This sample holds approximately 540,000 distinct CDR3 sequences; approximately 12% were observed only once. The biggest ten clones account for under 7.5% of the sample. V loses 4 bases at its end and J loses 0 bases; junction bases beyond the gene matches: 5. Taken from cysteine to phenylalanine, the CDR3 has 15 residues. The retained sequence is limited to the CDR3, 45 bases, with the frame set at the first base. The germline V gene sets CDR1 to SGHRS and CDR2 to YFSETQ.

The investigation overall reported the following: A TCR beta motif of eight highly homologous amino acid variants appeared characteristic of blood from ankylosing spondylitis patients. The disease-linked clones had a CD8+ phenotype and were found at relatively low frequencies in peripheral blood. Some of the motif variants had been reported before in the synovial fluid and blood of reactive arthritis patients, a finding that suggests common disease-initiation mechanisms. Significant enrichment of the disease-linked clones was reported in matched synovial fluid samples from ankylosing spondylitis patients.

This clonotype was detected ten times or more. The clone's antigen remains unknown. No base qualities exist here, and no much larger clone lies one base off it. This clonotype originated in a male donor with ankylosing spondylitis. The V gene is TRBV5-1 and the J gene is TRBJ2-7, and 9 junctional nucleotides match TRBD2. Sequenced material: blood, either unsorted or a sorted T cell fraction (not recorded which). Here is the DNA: TGCGCCAGCAGCGCGGGACTAGCAGGCTCCTACGAGCAGTACTTC. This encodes CASSAGLAGSYEQYF.